Below, 27 T cell receptor beta chains from the same sample are listed, as sequenced in a study of shared clonotypes between healthy human individuals. CD45RO-negative cells were positively selected for CCR7, leaving out terminally differentiated effector memory CD45RA+ cells. Assay used: immunoSEQ multiplex PCR; TCRdb lists only in-frame clones, some missing. The sample holds fewer than 1 million clones, around 96% seen once. Sequenced sample: naive CD8+ T cells sorted from blood. The source is a man aged 25-45 years in good health.

The V gene is TRBV9, the J gene TRBJ2-6; possible D gene TRBD2, 5 bases. The CDR3 loop spans 13 amino acids. Trimming cost V 2 bases and J 7 bases, with 7 bases left between them. Germline CDR1 is SGDLS and CDR2 is YYNGEE. CDR3 DNA sequence: TGTGCCAGCAGCGTCGGGGTAGCCAACGTCCTGACTTTC. It encodes CASSVGVANVLTF.

J is TRBJ1-5 and V is TRBV28, with 7 positions matching TRBD1. The CDR3 totals 14 residues. Trimming removed 7 bases from V and 0 bases from J; junction bases left unmatched: 3. In germline, CDR1 is MDHEN, CDR2 SYDVKM. The CDR3 protein is CASNNRGSNQPQHF. CDR3 nucleotide sequence: TGTGCCAGCAACAACAGGGGTAGCAATCAGCCCCAGCATTTT.

The V call is TRBV5-6, the J call TRBJ1-2, with a tentative D call TRBD1 (6 bases). CDR3 length: 14 amino acids. The V gene lost 4 bases and the J gene lost 4 bases, with 14 bases spanning the gap. Germline V lookup: CDR1 SGHDT, CDR2 YYEEEE. DNA for the CDR3: TGTGCCAGCAGCCCACTGGACAGCATCTATGGCTACACCTTC. It yields the protein CASSPLDSIYGYTF. The complete variable domain, with remaining parts taken from reference TRBV5-6 and TRBJ1-2, reads DAGVTQSPTHLIKTRGQQVTLRCSPKSGHDTVSWYQQALGQGPQFIFQYYEEEERQRGNFPDRFSGHQFPNYSSELNVNALLLGDSALYLCASSPLDSIYGYTFGSGTRLTVV.

The rearrangement joins TRBV7-9 to TRBJ2-1, with D unresolved. The CDR3 runs 18 residues. V was clipped by 5 bases and J by 5 bases, with 25 bases between them. Germline CDR1 reads SEHNR; CDR2 reads FQNEAQ (reference sequence). The CDR3 DNA reads TGTGCCAGCAGCCCGACTGGGTCTACTACCCGTATAAACAATGAGCAGTTCTTC. Residues: CASSPTGSTTRINNEQFF.

This clone was detected once. This chain joins TRBV27 and TRBJ2-7; no reliable D call. V dropped 3 bases and J dropped 5 bases, with 8 bases sitting between them. From germline, CDR1 is MNHEY and CDR2 SMNVEV (reference sequence). The CDR3 is made up of 12 amino acids. CDR3 in amino acids: CASSFLGDEQYF. The DNA of the CDR3 is TGTGCCAGCAGTTTTTTAGGAGACGAGCAGTACTTC.

The chain recombines TRBV6-6 with TRBJ1-5; D is unclear. The germline V gene encodes CDR1 MNHNY and CDR2 SVGAGI (reference sequence). Trimming cost V 3 bases and J 9 bases, with 6 bases left between them. There are 11 residues in the CDR3. CDR3 in amino acids: CASSYSGPQHF. DNA for the CDR3: TGTGCCAGCAGTTATTCCGGGCCCCAGCATTTT.

The sample holds one count of this clone. The DNA for the CDR3 is TGTGCCAGCAGCCCTCTCCGGGACAGGGGCCCCCATAGCAATCAGCCCCAGCATTTT. Amino acid sequence: CASSPLRDRGPHSNQPQHF. The chain is built from TRBV27 and TRBJ1-5; 10 bases align to TRBD1. The junction had 14 bases not matched to a gene; V was cut back by 6 bases and J by 0 bases. The CDR3 extends over 19 amino acids. CDR1 is MNHEY and CDR2 is SMNVEV in the germline V gene (reference sequence).

This clone was detected once. The genes are TRBV9 and TRBJ2-1, with 8 bases matching TRBD2. Germline-derived CDR1 and CDR2 are SGDLS and YYNGEE. CDR3 size: 15 residues. V lost 0 bases and J lost 7; bases outside the gene matches: 6. The CDR3 DNA follows: TGTGCCAGCAGCGTAGCTGGGACTAGTAGGAATGAGCAGTTCTTC. Protein: CASSVAGTSRNEQFF.

The chain has TRBV29-1 and TRBJ2-1; 16 bases agree with TRBD2. The CDR3 has 18 residues. Germline CDR1 is SQVTM and CDR2 is ANQGSEA. V lost 3 bases and J lost 0; bases outside the gene matches: 5. The CDR3 sequence: CSVDGTSGRERSYNEQFF. The DNA of the CDR3 is TGCAGCGTTGACGGGACTAGCGGGAGGGAGCGCTCCTACAATGAGCAGTTCTTC.

The V and J genes are TRBV4-3 and TRBJ1-2; the match to TRBD1 covers 7 bases. Germline values: CDR1 LGHNA, CDR2 YSLEER. The CDR3 extends over 15 amino acids. Trimming cost V 5 bases and J 6 bases; bases outside gene matches: 12. The CDR3 loop reads CASSREGQDRHGYTF. The CDR3 DNA reads TGCGCCAGCAGCAGGGAAGGACAGGACCGACATGGCTACACCTTC.

This chain joins TRBV27 and TRBJ2-3; D is ambiguous. The length of the CDR3 is 13 residues. Trimming stripped 5 bases from V and 1 base from J, with 7 bases between. Per germline, CDR1 MNHEY and CDR2 SMNVEV (reference sequence). Written as DNA, the CDR3 is TGTGCCAGCAGTCATGGGGGCACAGATACGCAGTATTTT. Amino acids: CASSHGGTDTQYF.

Only one count was recorded for this clone. The chain uses TRBV6-5 and TRBJ2-1; tentative D call: TRBD1 (5 bases). This CDR3 comprises 15 residues. The V gene's germline CDR1 is MNHEY and CDR2 SVGAGI. V lost 0 bases and J lost 5, with 11 bases in between. This CDR3 reads CASSYSETADNEQFF. The CDR3 coding sequence is TGTGCCAGCAGTTACTCGGAGACAGCCGACAATGAGCAGTTCTTC.

This clone was observed once. CDR3 protein: CASSLRESGTGELFF. The CDR3 DNA is TGTGCCAGCAGCTTGAGGGAGTCAGGCACCGGGGAGCTGTTTTTT. The chain has TRBV13 and TRBJ2-2; D might be TRBD2 (5 bases). Trimming took off 3 bases at V and 4 bases at J, with 12 bases between the two ends. The CDR3 is 15 amino acids. CDR1 is PRHDT and CDR2 is FYEKMQ in the germline V gene (reference sequence).

The V call is TRBV27, the J call TRBJ2-1, with 8 bases matching TRBD1. The germline V gene has CDR1 MNHEY and CDR2 SMNVEV (reference sequence). V dropped 3 bases and J dropped 6; count of bases not matched to a gene: 7. The CDR3 is 15 residues long. CDR3 nucleotide sequence: TGTGCCAGCAGTTTTGTGGCAGGGGGCCTCAATGAGCAGTTCTTC. It codes for CASSFVAGGLNEQFF.

This clone was observed a single time. The V gene is TRBV11-2, the J gene TRBJ2-1; 10 bases agree with TRBD2. The CDR3 is 14 residues long. Germline loops: CDR1 SGHAT, CDR2 FQNNGV. V shed 6 bases and J 4 bases; nucleotides not matched to a gene: 3. In DNA form, the CDR3 reads TGTGCCAGCAGGTCTAGCGGGGGATACAATGAGCAGTTCTTC. Amino acid sequence: CASRSSGGYNEQFF. Filled out from reference TRBV11-2 and TRBJ2-1, the complete variable domain reads EAGVAQSPRYKIIEKRQSVAFWCNPISGHATLYWYQQILGQGPKLLIQFQNNGVVDDSQLPKDRFSAERLKGVDSTLKIQPAKLEDSAVYLCASRSSGGYNEQFFGPGTRLTVL.

The chain uses TRBV7-9 and TRBJ2-5; TRBD2 matches 9 bases. CDR1 and CDR2 from the germline V gene are SEHNR and FQNEAQ (reference sequence). The V and J ends lost 1 base and 1 base, in that order; junction bases with no gene match: 10. The CDR3 runs to 18 residues. This CDR3 reads CASSLVAGGPSAQETQYF. The CDR3 DNA reads TGTGCCAGCAGCTTAGTGGCGGGAGGGCCCTCGGCCCAAGAGACCCAGTACTTC. Variable domain in full (rest from reference TRBV7-9 and TRBJ2-5): DTGVSQNPRHKITKRGQNVTFRCDPISEHNRLYWYRQTLGQGPEFLTYFQNEAQLEKSRLLSDRFSAERPKGSFSTLEIQRTEQGDSAMYLCASSLVAGGPSAQETQYFGPGTRLLVL.

V usage is TRBV7-9 and J usage is TRBJ1-1, with unresolved D. CDR1 is SEHNR, CDR2 FQNEAQ, per germline (reference sequence). Trimming removed 3 bases at V and 0 bases at J, with 11 bases between. The CDR3 totals 15 residues. In DNA form, the CDR3 reads TGTGCCAGCAGCTTGGTTATAGGTATGAACACTGAAGCTTTCTTT. Its protein is CASSLVIGMNTEAFF.

This clone was seen only once. The J gene is TRBJ2-3, the V gene TRBV11-1; 7 bases match TRBD2. There are 18 residues in the CDR3. The V segment lost 4 bases and the J segment 0 bases; nucleotides outside the gene matches: 13. Looked up from germline, CDR1 is SGHAT and CDR2 is FQDESV (reference sequence). DNA of the CDR3: TGTGCCAGCAGCTCGCTCCGTGGACTAGAGGGTAGCACAGATACGCAGTATTTT. This translates into CASSSLRGLEGSTDTQYF.

This chain connects TRBV5-1 to TRBJ2-2; possibly TRBD1 for D (6 bases). The germline V gene has CDR1 SGHRS and CDR2 YFSETQ. V gave up 4 bases and J gave up 3 bases, with 16 bases separating them. This CDR3 is built from 16 residues. The DNA for the CDR3 is TGCGCCAGCAGCCTCGGACAGAGGAGGTACACCGGGGAGCTGTTTTTT. This sequence encodes CASSLGQRRYTGELFF.

The V and J genes are TRBV10-2 and TRBJ2-7, with 9 bases lining up with TRBD1. Trimming at V came to 8 bases and at J to 4 bases, leaving 12 bases not matched to a gene. There are 15 residues in the CDR3. CDR1 is WSHSY and CDR2 is SAAADI in the germline V gene. In DNA, the CDR3 is TGCGCCAGCCGGCTAGGGGAGGGACAGGGATACGAGCAGTACTTC. Protein product: CASRLGEGQGYEQYF.

The chain couples TRBV6-6 to TRBJ2-5; TRBD1 might be the D (5 bases). The CDR3 sequence is 14 residues long. Germline V CDR1 and CDR2: MNHNY, SVGAGI (reference sequence). The ends were cut back, 2 bases at V and 5 bases at J, with 12 bases in the middle. The CDR3 region is CASSYGLKGETQYF. The CDR3 nucleotides read TGTGCCAGCAGTTACGGGTTGAAGGGGGAGACCCAGTACTTC.

As regards this clone: This sample also contains other DNA sequences that code for the same CDR3. The rearrangement links TRBV27 to TRBJ2-3; D may be TRBD2 (5 bases). V lost 3 bases, J lost 0 bases, and 10 bases lay in between. CDR1 and CDR2 (germline): MNHEY, SMNVEV (reference sequence). There are 15 residues in the CDR3. The CDR3 loop reads CASSFLRGSTDTQYF. For the CDR3, the DNA is TGTGCCAGCAGTTTTCTCCGCGGGAGCACAGATACGCAGTATTTT.

The gene calls are TRBV6-6 and TRBJ1-4, with D perhaps matching TRBD1 (5 bases). Trimming removed 2 bases at V and 7 bases at J, with 11 bases between. There are 14 residues in the CDR3. Germline V CDR1 and CDR2: MNHNY, SVGAGI (reference sequence). Here the CDR3 DNA reads TGTGCCAGCAGTTACGTCGTCAGGGCTGAAAAACTGTTTTTT. Protein product: CASSYVVRAEKLFF.

The V call is TRBV4-1, the J call TRBJ2-5, with a tentative D call TRBD2 (6 bases). CDR1 is MGHRA, CDR2 YSYEKL, per germline. This CDR3 has 15 amino acids. V was shortened by 1 base and J by 3 bases, with 12 bases between the two germline ends. The CDR3: CASSQALGGEETQYF. CDR3 sequence (DNA): TGCGCCAGCAGCCAAGCCCTCGGCGGGGAAGAGACCCAGTACTTC.

This chain uses TRBV27 with TRBJ1-1, with TRBD1 as a possible D gene (5 bases). In germline, CDR1 is MNHEY, CDR2 SMNVEV (reference sequence). V lost 0 bases and J lost 7, with 9 bases in between. This CDR3 spans 13 amino acids. CDR3 protein: CASSLSRGGEAFF. In DNA form, the CDR3 reads TGTGCCAGCAGTTTATCGAGGGGCGGTGAAGCTTTCTTT.

This chain joins TRBV28 and TRBJ2-7, with D perhaps TRBD2 (5 bases). Per germline, CDR1 MDHEN and CDR2 SYDVKM. Between the trimmed V and J ends, which lost 8 bases and 0 bases, there was a span of 11 bases. The CDR3 spans 13 residues. The CDR3: CASSRAYSYEQYF. CDR3 coding DNA: TGTGCCAGCTCGCGGGCCTACTCCTACGAGCAGTACTTC.

This chain connects TRBV7-9 to TRBJ2-6; D not resolved. This CDR3 contains 17 residues. Germline V gene lookup returns CDR1 SEHNR and CDR2 FQNEAQ (reference sequence). V was shortened by 1 base and J by 0 bases, with 10 bases between the two germline ends. CDR3 coding DNA: TGTGCCAGCAGCTTAGAACGTATTAGCTCTGGGGCCAACGTCCTGACTTTC. Its translation: CASSLERISSGANVLTF. The full variable domain, with the rest looked up from reference TRBV7-9 and TRBJ2-6, is DTGVSQNPRHKITKRGQNVTFRCDPISEHNRLYWYRQTLGQGPEFLTYFQNEAQLEKSRLLSDRFSAERPKGSFSTLEIQRTEQGDSAMYLCASSLERISSGANVLTFGAGSRLTVL.